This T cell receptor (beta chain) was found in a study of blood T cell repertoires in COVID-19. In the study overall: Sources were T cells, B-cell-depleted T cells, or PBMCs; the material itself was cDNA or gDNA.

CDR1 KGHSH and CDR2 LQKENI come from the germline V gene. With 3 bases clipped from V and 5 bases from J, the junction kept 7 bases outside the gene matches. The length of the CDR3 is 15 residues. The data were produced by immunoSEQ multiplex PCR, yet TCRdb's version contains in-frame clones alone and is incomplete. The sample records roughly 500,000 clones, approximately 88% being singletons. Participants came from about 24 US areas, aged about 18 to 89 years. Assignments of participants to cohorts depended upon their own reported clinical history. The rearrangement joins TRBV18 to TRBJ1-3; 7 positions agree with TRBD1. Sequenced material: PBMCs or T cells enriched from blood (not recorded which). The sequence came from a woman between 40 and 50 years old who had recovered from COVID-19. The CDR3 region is CASSPSRDSRNTIYF. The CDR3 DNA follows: TGTGCCAGCTCACCCTCGCGGGACAGCCGAAACACCATATATTTT.